This TCR beta chain was recovered during a study of T cell repertoires in cytomegalovirus infection. Of note for this clonotype: Antigen unknown.

In germline, CDR1 is MNHEY, CDR2 SVGAGI. The CDR3 runs 15 residues. V lost 5 bases and J lost 3, with 14 bases in between. TCRdb re-derived calls from the reads in MiXCR, one entry per CDR3 protein. Of roughly 800,000 distinct CDR3 sequences detected, under 35% appear once; the ten largest clones hold around 14%. The sample consisted of cultured CD8+ T cells from PBMCs, taken from culture after CMV antigen stimulation. The TCR sequence derives from a human donor in good health (CMV status not recorded). Some clones in this sample may be carry-over from other donors' samples. The chain joins TRBV6-5 to TRBJ2-1; D might be TRBD1 (5 bases). As DNA, the CDR3 is TGTGCCAGCAGTGGAACTGACAGCAACTACAATGAGCAGTTCTTC. This codes for CASSGTDSNYNEQFF.